This T cell receptor (beta chain) was identified during a study of blood T cell repertoires in COVID-19. TCRdb's table, derived via immunoSEQ multiplex PCR, lists solely in-frame clones and lacks some. The data show 440,000 or so clones, about nine tenths seen once. V was pared by 5 bases and J by 4 bases, with 20 bases between. The length of the CDR3 is 16 residues. Germline V gene sequence: CDR1 LNHNV, CDR2 YYDKDF (reference sequence). A few counts support this clone. V is TRBV15 and J is TRBJ1-1; tentatively, D is TRBD1 (6 bases). Material: peripheral blood. This receptor was identified in a woman aged 40 to 50 with COVID-19, enrolled during active disease. Here the CDR3 reads CATSRAAPFRGTEAFF. CDR3 nucleotides: TGTGCCACCAGCCGAGCGGCTCCCTTCAGGGGCACTGAAGCTTTCTTT.